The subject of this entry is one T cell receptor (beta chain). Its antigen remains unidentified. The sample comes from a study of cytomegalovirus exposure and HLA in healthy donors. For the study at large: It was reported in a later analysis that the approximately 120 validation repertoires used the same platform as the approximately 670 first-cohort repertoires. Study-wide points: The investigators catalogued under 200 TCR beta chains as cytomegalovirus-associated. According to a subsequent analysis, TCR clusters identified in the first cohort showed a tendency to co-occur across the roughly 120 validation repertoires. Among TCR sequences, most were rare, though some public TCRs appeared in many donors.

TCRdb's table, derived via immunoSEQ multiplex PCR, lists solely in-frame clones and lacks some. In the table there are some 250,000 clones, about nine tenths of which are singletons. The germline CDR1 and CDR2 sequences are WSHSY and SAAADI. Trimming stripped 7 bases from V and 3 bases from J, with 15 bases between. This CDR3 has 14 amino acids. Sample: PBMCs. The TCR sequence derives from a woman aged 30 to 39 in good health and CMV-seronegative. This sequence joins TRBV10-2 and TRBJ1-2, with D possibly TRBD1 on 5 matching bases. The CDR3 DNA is TGCGCCAGCACGGACGGGGGGATAGACTATGGCTACACCTTC. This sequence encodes CASTDGGIDYGYTF.